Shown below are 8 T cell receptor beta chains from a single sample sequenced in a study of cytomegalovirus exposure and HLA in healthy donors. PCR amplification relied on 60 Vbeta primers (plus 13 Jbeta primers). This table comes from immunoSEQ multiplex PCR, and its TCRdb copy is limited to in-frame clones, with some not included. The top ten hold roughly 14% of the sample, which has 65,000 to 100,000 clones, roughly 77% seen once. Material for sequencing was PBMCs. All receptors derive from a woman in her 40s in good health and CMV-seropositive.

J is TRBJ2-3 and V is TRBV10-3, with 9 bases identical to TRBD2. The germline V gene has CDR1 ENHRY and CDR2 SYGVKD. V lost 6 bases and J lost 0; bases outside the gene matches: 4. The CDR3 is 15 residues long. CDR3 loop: CAIRGAGGSTDTQYF. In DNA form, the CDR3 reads TGTGCCATCAGGGGAGCGGGGGGTAGCACAGATACGCAGTATTTT.

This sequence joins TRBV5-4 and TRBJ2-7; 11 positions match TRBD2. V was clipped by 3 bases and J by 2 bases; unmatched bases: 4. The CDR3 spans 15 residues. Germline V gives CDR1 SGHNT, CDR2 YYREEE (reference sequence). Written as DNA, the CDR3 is TGTGCCAGCAGCTACAGACTAGCGGGAACCTACGAGCAGTACTTC. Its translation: CASSYRLAGTYEQYF. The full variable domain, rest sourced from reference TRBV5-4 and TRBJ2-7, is ETGVTQSPTHLIKTRGQQVTLRCSSQSGHNTVSWYQQALGQGPQFIFQYYREEENGRGNFPPRFSGLQFPNYSSELNVNALELDDSALYLCASSYRLAGTYEQYFGPGTRLTVT.

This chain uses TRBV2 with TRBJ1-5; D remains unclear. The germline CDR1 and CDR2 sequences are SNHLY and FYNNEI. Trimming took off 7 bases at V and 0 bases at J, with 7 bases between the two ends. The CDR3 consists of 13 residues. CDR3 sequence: CASTGYSNQPQHF. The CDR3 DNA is TGTGCCAGCACAGGTTATAGCAATCAGCCCCAGCATTTT.

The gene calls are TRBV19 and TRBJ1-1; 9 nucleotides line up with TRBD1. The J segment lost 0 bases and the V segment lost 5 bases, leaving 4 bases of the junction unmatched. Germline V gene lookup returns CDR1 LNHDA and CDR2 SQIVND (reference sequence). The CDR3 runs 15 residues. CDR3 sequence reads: CASSADRGLNTEAFF. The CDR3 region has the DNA TGTGCCAGTAGTGCGGACAGGGGTTTGAACACTGAAGCTTTCTTT. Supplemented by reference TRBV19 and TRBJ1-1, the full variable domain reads DGGITQSPKYLFRKEGQNVTLSCEQNLNHDAMYWYRQDPGQGLRLIYYSQIVNDFQKGDIAEGYSVSREKKESFPLTVTSAQKNPTAFYLCASSADRGLNTEAFFGQGTRLTVV.

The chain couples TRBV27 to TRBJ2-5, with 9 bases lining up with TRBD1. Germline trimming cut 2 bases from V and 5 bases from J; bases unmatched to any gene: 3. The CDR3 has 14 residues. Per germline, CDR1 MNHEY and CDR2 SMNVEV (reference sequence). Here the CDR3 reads CASSLGTGSETQYF. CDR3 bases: TGTGCCAGCAGTTTAGGGACAGGGAGTGAGACCCAGTACTTC.

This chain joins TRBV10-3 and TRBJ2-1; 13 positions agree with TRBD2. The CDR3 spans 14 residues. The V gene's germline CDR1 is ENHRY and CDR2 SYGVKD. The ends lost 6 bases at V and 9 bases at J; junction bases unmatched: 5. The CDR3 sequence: CAIRPGLAGSEQFF. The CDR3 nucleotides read TGTGCCATCAGGCCGGGACTAGCGGGGAGTGAGCAGTTCTTC.

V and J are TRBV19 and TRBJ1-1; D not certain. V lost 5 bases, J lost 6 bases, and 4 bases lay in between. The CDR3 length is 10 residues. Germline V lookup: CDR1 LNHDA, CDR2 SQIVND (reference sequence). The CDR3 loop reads CASSAAEAFF. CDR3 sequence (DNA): TGTGCCAGTAGTGCAGCTGAAGCTTTCTTT. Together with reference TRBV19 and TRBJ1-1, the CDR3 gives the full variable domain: DGGITQSPKYLFRKEGQNVTLSCEQNLNHDAMYWYRQDPGQGLRLIYYSQIVNDFQKGDIAEGYSVSREKKESFPLTVTSAQKNPTAFYLCASSAAEAFFGQGTRLTVV.

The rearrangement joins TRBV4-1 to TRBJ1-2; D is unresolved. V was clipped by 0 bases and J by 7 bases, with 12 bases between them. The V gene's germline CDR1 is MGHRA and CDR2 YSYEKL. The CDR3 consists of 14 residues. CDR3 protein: CASSQDPGLGGYTF. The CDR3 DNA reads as TGCGCCAGCAGCCAAGATCCCGGCCTAGGTGGCTACACCTTC.